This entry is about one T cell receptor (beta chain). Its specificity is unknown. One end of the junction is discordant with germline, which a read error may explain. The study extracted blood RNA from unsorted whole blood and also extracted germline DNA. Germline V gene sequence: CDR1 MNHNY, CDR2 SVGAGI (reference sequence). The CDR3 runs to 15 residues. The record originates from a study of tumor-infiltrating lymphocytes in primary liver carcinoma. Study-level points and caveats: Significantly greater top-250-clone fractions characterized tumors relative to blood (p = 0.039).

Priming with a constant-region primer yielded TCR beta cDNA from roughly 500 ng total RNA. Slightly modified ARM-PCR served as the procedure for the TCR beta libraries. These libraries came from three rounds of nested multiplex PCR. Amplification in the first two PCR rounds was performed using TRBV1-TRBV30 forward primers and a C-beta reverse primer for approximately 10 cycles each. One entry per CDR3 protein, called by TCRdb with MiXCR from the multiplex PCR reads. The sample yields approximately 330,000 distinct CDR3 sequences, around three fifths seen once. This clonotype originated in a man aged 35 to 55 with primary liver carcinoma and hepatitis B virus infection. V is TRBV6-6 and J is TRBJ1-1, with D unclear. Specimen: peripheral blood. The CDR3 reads CASSYSVTLNTEASF. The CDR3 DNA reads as TGTGCCAGCAGTTACTCGGTCACTTTGAACACTGAAGCTTCCTTT.